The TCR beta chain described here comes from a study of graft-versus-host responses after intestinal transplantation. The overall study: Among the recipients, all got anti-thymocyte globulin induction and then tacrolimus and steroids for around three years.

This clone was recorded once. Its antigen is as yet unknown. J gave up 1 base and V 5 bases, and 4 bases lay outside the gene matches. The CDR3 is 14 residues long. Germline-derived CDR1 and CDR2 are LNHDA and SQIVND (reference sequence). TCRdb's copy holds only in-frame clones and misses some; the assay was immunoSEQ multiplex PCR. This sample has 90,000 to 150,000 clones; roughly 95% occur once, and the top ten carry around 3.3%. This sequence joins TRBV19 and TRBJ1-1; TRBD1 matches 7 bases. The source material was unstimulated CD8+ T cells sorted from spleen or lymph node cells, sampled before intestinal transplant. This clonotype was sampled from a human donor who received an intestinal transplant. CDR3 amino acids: CASSVRGGNTEAFF. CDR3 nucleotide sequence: TGTGCCAGTAGTGTCAGGGGGGGGAACACTGAAGCTTTCTTT. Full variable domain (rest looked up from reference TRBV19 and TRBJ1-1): DGGITQSPKYLFRKEGQNVTLSCEQNLNHDAMYWYRQDPGQGLRLIYYSQIVNDFQKGDIAEGYSVSREKKESFPLTVTSAQKNPTAFYLCASSVRGGNTEAFFGQGTRLTVV.